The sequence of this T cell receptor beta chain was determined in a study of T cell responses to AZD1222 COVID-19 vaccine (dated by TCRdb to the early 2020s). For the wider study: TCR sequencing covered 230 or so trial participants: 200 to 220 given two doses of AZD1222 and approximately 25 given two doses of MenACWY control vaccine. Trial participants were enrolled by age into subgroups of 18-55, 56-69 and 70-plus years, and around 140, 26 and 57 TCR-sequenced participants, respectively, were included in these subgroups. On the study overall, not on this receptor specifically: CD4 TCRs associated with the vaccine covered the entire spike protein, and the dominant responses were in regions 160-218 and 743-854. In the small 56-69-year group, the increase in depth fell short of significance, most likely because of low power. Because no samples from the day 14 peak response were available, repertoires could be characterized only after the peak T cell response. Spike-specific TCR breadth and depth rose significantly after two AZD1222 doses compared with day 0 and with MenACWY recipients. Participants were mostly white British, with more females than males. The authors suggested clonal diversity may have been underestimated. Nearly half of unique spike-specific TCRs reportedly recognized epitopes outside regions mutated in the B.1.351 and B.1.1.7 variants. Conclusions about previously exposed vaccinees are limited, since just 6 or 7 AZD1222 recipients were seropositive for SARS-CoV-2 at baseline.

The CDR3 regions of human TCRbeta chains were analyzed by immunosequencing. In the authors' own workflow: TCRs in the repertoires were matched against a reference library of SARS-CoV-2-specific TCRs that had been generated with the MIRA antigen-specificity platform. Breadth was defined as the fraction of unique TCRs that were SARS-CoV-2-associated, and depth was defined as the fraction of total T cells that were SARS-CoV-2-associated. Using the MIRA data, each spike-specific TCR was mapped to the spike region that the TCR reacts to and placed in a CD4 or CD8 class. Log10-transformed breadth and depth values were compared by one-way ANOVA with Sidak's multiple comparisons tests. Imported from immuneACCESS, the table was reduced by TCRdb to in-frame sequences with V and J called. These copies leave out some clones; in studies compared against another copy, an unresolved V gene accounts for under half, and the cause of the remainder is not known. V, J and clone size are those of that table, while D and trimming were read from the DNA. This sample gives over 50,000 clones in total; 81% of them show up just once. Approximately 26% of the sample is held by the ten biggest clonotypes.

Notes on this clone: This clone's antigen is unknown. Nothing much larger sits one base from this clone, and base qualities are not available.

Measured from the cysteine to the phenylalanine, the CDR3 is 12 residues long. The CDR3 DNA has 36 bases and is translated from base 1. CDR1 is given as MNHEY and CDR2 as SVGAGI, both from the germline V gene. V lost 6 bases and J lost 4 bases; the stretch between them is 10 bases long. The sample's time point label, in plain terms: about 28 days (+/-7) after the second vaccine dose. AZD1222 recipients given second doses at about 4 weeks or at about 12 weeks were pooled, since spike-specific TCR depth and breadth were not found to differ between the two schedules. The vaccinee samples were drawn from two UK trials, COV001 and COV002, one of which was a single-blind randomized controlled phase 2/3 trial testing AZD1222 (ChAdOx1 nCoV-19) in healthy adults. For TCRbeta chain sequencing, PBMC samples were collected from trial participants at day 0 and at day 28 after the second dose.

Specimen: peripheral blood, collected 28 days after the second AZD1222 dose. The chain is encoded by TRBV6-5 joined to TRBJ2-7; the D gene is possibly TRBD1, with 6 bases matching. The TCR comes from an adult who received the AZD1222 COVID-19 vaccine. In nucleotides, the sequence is TGTGCCAGCAGCACAGGGAGATACGAGCAGTACTTC. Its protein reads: CASSTGRYEQYF.